The present T cell receptor (beta chain) was sequenced within a study of CD8+CD57+ T cells in acquired aplastic anemia. As for the study in general: Mean yield of DNA from sorted CD4+ and CD8+ cells was roughly 3.1 ug. Notes on the study in general: A set of around 30 CD8+ CDR3 sequences was shared between patients and controls, and these sequences appeared highly expressed in patients.

This clonotype was counted only a few times. What it binds is not known. Patients chosen for sequencing had shown CD8+CD57+ cell expansion by flow cytometry. Patients were untreated when blood was sampled. The template used for profiling TCR beta VDJ and CDR3 was genomic DNA. Via MiXCR, TCRdb re-called the reads, giving one row per CDR3 protein. The sample holds around 290,000 distinct CDR3 sequences; about 50% are singletons and the top ten take roughly 1.3%. Germline V lookup: CDR1 SGHRS, CDR2 YFSETQ. CDR3 length: 14 amino acids. V was pared by 4 bases and J by 0 bases, with 1 base of the junction left unmatched.

The clonotype was recovered from a human donor with aplastic anemia. This chain joins TRBV5-1 and TRBJ1-3, with 7 bases aligning to TRBD1. The sample comprised sorted CD4+, CD8+, or CD8+CD57+ T cells (not recorded which) from PBMCs. Here the CDR3 reads CASSGQDSGNTIYF. Here the CDR3 DNA reads TGCGCCAGCAGCGGACAGGACTCTGGAAACACCATATATTTT.